This passage covers 5 T cell receptor beta chains from one sample sequenced in a study of Ad26.COV2.S vaccination and SARS-CoV-2 variants. Sample treatment: approximately 18 received Ad26.COV2.S at low or high dose, single or two shots; several received placebo; per-sample allocation not given. The samples date from day 63 after the first vaccine or placebo injection. Measured with immunoSEQ multiplex PCR; TCRdb has only the in-frame clones, and not every one. Of around 240,000 clones listed, 88% are singletons. This specimen was peripheral blood, taken in a trial of Ad26.COV2.S vaccine versus placebo. All receptors derive from a person aged 18-60 years who received the Ad26.COV2.S COVID-19 vaccine or a placebo.

This clone was seen only once. The rearrangement joins TRBV19 to TRBJ1-5, with a weak D call TRBD1 (5 bases). The CDR3 covers 14 residues. The V end was cut by 4 bases, the J end by 9 bases, with 16 bases between. From germline, CDR1 is LNHDA and CDR2 SQIVND (reference sequence). The CDR3 region has the DNA TGTGCCAGTAGTAATTCGGGGGATGTCCGGCCCCAGCATTTT. As protein: CASSNSGDVRPQHF.

This chain connects TRBV6-2 or TRBV6-3 to TRBJ2-7; maybe TRBD2 (5 bases). Trimming left V 8 bases short and J 6 bases short, with 11 bases between. The V gene's germline CDR1 is MNHEY and CDR2 SVGEGT. The CDR3 is 11 residues long. CDR3 DNA: TGTGCCAGCGGCCGGAGGTTCGAGCAGTACTTC. Its protein is CASGRRFEQYF.

This chain links TRBV6-5 with TRBJ1-1; the match to TRBD1 covers 8 bases. Looked up from germline, CDR1 is MNHEY and CDR2 is SVGAGI. This CDR3 has 13 residues. V lost 2 bases, J lost 11 bases, and 7 bases stayed unmatched. The CDR3 coding sequence is TGTGCCAGCAGTTACCGTTACCGGGACAGGGCTTTCTTT. Translated, it gives CASSYRYRDRAFF.

This clone was seen once. The chain employs TRBV18 and TRBJ1-5; 7 bases are shared with TRBD1. The V and J ends lost 4 bases and 3 bases, in that order; junction bases with no gene match: 3. CDR1 is KGHSH, CDR2 LQKENI, per germline. CDR3 size: 14 residues. The DNA for the CDR3 is TGTGCCAGCTCACTGACAGGGTACAATCAGCCCCAGCATTTT. It yields the protein CASSLTGYNQPQHF.

J is TRBJ1-6 and V is TRBV18, with D possibly TRBD1 on 5 matching bases. Germline assignment: CDR1 KGHSH and CDR2 LQKENI. Trimming left V 1 base short and J 7 bases short, with 14 bases between. The CDR3 is made up of 16 amino acids. The CDR3 region is CASSPLQAAGNSPLHF. The CDR3 DNA is TGTGCCAGCTCACCACTACAGGCCGCGGGGAATTCACCCCTCCACTTT. Based on the CDR3 plus reference TRBV18 and TRBJ1-6, the full variable domain is NAGVMQNPRHLVRRRGQEARLRCSPMKGHSHVYWYRQLPEEGLKFMVYLQKENIIDESGMPKERFSAEFPKEGPSILRIQQVVRGDSAAYFCASSPLQAAGNSPLHFGNGTRLTVT.